A selection of T cell receptor beta chains follows, all from one sample in a study of Ad26.COV2.S vaccination and SARS-CoV-2 variants. Method: immunoSEQ multiplex PCR; TCRdb's copy keeps in-frame clones and lacks some. Seen here are 350,000 to 500,000 clones, 90% observed once, and the top ten hold under 4.5%. Sequenced material: peripheral blood, taken in a trial of Ad26.COV2.S vaccine versus placebo. These TCRs come from a person aged 18-60 years who received the Ad26.COV2.S COVID-19 vaccine or a placebo. The CDR3 runs from the conserved cysteine through the conserved F or W. Size values are once, few and many counts, or a class for expanded clones, and some rows have none.

clone_size: once; j_call: TRBJ1-6; v_call: TRBV25-1; cdr3_aa: CATQGGDSYNSPLHF
clone_size: NA; j_call: TRBJ2-2; v_call: TRBV5-4; cdr3_aa: CASSSNRAGELFF
clone_size: NA; j_call: TRBJ2-2; v_call: TRBV7-8; cdr3_aa: CASSWQGNTGELFF
clone_size: NA; j_call: TRBJ2-1; v_call: TRBV4-3; cdr3_aa: CASSQARQGPFNEQFF
clone_size: NA; j_call: TRBJ2-1; v_call: TRBV6-2/TRBV6-3; cdr3_aa: CASSGNRGSYNEQFF
clone_size: NA; j_call: TRBJ2-3; v_call: TRBV7-9; cdr3_aa: CASRTSGARVTDTQYF
clone_size: NA; j_call: TRBJ2-2; v_call: TRBV4-1; cdr3_aa: CASSQPGGDTGELFF
clone_size: NA; j_call: TRBJ2-1; v_call: TRBV7-9; cdr3_aa: CASSLGAPPYNEQFF
clone_size: NA; j_call: TRBJ2-5; v_call: TRBV2; cdr3_aa: CASKLGGSGEQETQYF
clone_size: NA; j_call: TRBJ2-3; v_call: TRBV28; cdr3_aa: CASRDRGTDTQYF
clone_size: NA; j_call: TRBJ2-7; v_call: TRBV12-3/TRBV12-4; cdr3_aa: CASSSIYEQYF
clone_size: NA; j_call: TRBJ1-1; v_call: TRBV7-6; cdr3_aa: CASSPRTHRNTEAFF
clone_size: once; j_call: TRBJ2-2; v_call: TRBV5-6; cdr3_aa: CASSITGGRELFF
clone_size: NA; j_call: TRBJ1-3; v_call: TRBV28; cdr3_aa: CASSFLDIGNTIYF
clone_size: NA; j_call: TRBJ2-7; v_call: TRBV7-3; cdr3_aa: CASSARLAGASYEQYF
clone_size: NA; j_call: TRBJ2-7; v_call: TRBV25-1; cdr3_aa: CASSDGAADSYEQYF
clone_size: once; j_call: TRBJ2-3; v_call: TRBV9; cdr3_aa: CASSPRLGSTDTQYF
clone_size: NA; j_call: TRBJ1-1; v_call: TRBV6-5; cdr3_aa: CASSPLDREVTEAFF
clone_size: NA; j_call: TRBJ2-1; v_call: TRBV4-1; cdr3_aa: CASSEDSWREVNNEQFF
clone_size: NA; j_call: TRBJ2-3; v_call: TRBV27; cdr3_aa: CASSLTGVRADTQYF
clone_size: NA; j_call: TRBJ2-1; v_call: TRBV5-1; cdr3_aa: CASSFRAGVYNEQFF
clone_size: NA; j_call: TRBJ2-3; v_call: TRBV27; cdr3_aa: CASSTDGRTQYF
clone_size: NA; j_call: TRBJ1-1; v_call: TRBV4-1; cdr3_aa: CASSQGGPGVRSTEAFF
clone_size: once; j_call: TRBJ2-3; v_call: TRBV28; cdr3_aa: CASSLPEQGTDTQYF
clone_size: NA; j_call: TRBJ2-3; v_call: TRBV3-1/TRBV3-2; cdr3_aa: CASNPRLDFTDTQYF
clone_size: NA; j_call: TRBJ2-6; v_call: TRBV10-3; cdr3_aa: CAITSNDQSGANVLTF
clone_size: NA; j_call: TRBJ1-1; v_call: TRBV28; cdr3_aa: CATETVTEAFF
clone_size: NA; j_call: TRBJ2-3; v_call: TRBV27; cdr3_aa: CASRERGASTDTQYF
clone_size: NA; j_call: TRBJ2-3; v_call: TRBV7-3; cdr3_aa: CASRRTSGTTDTQYF
clone_size: NA; j_call: TRBJ2-3; v_call: TRBV27; cdr3_aa: CASSFGVGTDTQYF
clone_size: NA; j_call: TRBJ2-5; v_call: TRBV18; cdr3_aa: CASSPRQETQYF
clone_size: NA; j_call: TRBJ1-1; v_call: TRBV19; cdr3_aa: CASSRLRVVSNTEAFF
clone_size: NA; j_call: TRBJ1-5; v_call: TRBV10-3; cdr3_aa: CAISETYSNQPQHF
clone_size: NA; j_call: TRBJ2-7; v_call: TRBV19; cdr3_aa: CASSLTEGQGYEQYF
clone_size: NA; j_call: TRBJ1-6; v_call: TRBV5-4; cdr3_aa: CASSPGQYNSPLHF
clone_size: NA; j_call: TRBJ2-3; v_call: TRBV7-8; cdr3_aa: CASSLARSTSTGGKDTQYF
clone_size: NA; j_call: TRBJ1-1; v_call: TRBV10-3; cdr3_aa: CAIGSGTANTEAFF
clone_size: NA; j_call: TRBJ2-1; v_call: TRBV7-9; cdr3_aa: CASSLEGAVAGANEQFF
clone_size: NA; j_call: TRBJ1-4; v_call: TRBV15; cdr3_aa: CATSRDLSGSNEKLFF
clone_size: NA; j_call: TRBJ2-1; v_call: TRBV7-9; cdr3_aa: CASSLLAGAYNEQFF
clone_size: NA; j_call: TRBJ1-6; v_call: TRBV19; cdr3_aa: CASSTGQGDSPLHF
clone_size: NA; j_call: TRBJ2-7; v_call: TRBV28; cdr3_aa: CASTDGAKSSYEQYF
clone_size: NA; j_call: TRBJ1-2; v_call: TRBV28; cdr3_aa: CASSLISVGTIGGYTF
clone_size: NA; j_call: TRBJ2-3; v_call: TRBV5-1; cdr3_aa: CASSPLAVKGTDTQYF
clone_size: NA; j_call: TRBJ2-1; v_call: TRBV9; cdr3_aa: CASSPSRRDLKGNEQFF
clone_size: NA; j_call: TRBJ2-2; v_call: TRBV7-2; cdr3_aa: CASSSFSGRATGELFF